Shown below are 15 T cell receptor beta chains from a single sample sequenced in a study of blood T cell repertoires in COVID-19. Only in-frame clones appear in the TCRdb table, and some are missing; sequencing was by immunoSEQ multiplex PCR. This table holds under 300,000 clones, 80% to 90% found once. Sequenced material: peripheral blood. Every receptor here comes from a woman between 40 and 50 years old with acute or convalescent COVID-19.

The chain combines TRBV7-6 with TRBJ2-2; the D gene is possibly TRBD2 (5 bases). The CDR3 covers 15 residues. Trimming took off 5 bases at V and 1 base at J, with 11 bases between the two ends. Germline V gene data show CDR1 as SGHVS and CDR2 as FNYEAQ. CDR3 DNA: TGTGCCAGCAGCCATGAGGGCGGGAACACCGGGGAGCTGTTTTTT. Translated: CASSHEGGNTGELFF.

The chain combines TRBV19 with TRBJ1-1; D is ambiguous. CDR1 is LNHDA and CDR2 is SQIVND in the germline V gene (reference sequence). This CDR3 spans 13 amino acids. Trimming shortened V by 5 bases and J by 2 bases, and 9 bases separated the two germline ends. This CDR3 reads CASSPPTNTEAFF. The CDR3 nucleotides are TGTGCCAGTAGTCCCCCGACTAACACTGAAGCTTTCTTT.

The rearrangement joins TRBV3-1 (or the pseudogene TRBV3-2) to TRBJ2-4; 7 positions match TRBD1. The CDR3 runs to 14 residues. The germline CDR1 and CDR2 sequences are LGHDT and YNNKEL (reference sequence). V lost 0 bases to trimming and J lost 7 bases; unmatched junction nucleotides: 3. In nucleotides, the CDR3 is TGTGCCAGCAGCCAAGAACACAGGGGTAACATTCAGTACTTC. Its translation is CASSQEHRGNIQYF.

The gene calls are TRBV12-2 and TRBJ1-6. TRBV12-2 represents a pseudogene. This CDR3 contains 18 residues. This CDR3 is CASRLVFVSRHSNSPLHF. CDR3 DNA: TGTGCAAGTCGCTTAGTATTCGTAAGTCGTCACTCTAATTCACCCCTCCACTTT.

The CDR3 nucleotides read TGTGCCAGCAGTTACTCGGCGGGGACAGTCTACAATGAGCAGTTCTTC. Its translation: CASSYSAGTVYNEQFF. The chain carries TRBV6-5 and TRBJ2-1; a possible D gene is TRBD1 (7 bases). Trimming removed 0 bases from V and 3 bases from J, with 12 bases in between. Germline lookup yields CDR1 MNHEY and CDR2 SVGAGI. The CDR3 is 16 residues long.

This chain joins TRBV6-6 and TRBJ1-5; 9 bases map to TRBD1. J was trimmed by 6 bases and V by 5 bases; bases with no gene match: 2. The CDR3 spans 13 residues. Looked up from germline, CDR1 is MNHNY and CDR2 is SVGAGI (reference sequence). CDR3 nucleotides: TGTGCCAGCAGTGACAGGGGGGGTCAGCCCCAGCATTTT. It translates to CASSDRGGQPQHF.

This chain uses TRBV5-5 with TRBJ1-5; D ambiguous. CDR3 size: 15 residues. Germline values: CDR1 SGHKS, CDR2 YYEKEE (reference sequence). Trimming removed 4 bases from V and 4 bases from J, with 15 bases in between. The CDR3 protein is CASSPYPTGNQPQHF. CDR3 DNA: TGTGCCAGCAGCCCCTACCCGACGGGAAATCAGCCCCAGCATTTT.

The V gene is TRBV5-1, the J gene TRBJ2-1, with D possibly TRBD1 on 6 matching bases. This CDR3 has 15 residues. Trimming pared 2 bases from V and 3 bases from J, leaving 12 bases between. Germline V lookup: CDR1 SGHRS, CDR2 YFSETQ. CDR3 in DNA: TGCGCCAGCAGCTTCATCGGACAGCGCTACAATGAGCAGTTCTTC. Protein sequence: CASSFIGQRYNEQFF.

This chain joins TRBV2 and TRBJ1-1; D possibly corresponds to TRBD1 (6 bases). CDR3 size: 15 residues. Germline values: CDR1 SNHLY, CDR2 FYNNEI. The V and J ends lost 3 bases and 0 bases respectively, with 11 bases between them. The CDR3 sequence is CASSEGWTVNTEAFF. CDR3 sequence (DNA): TGTGCCAGCAGTGAGGGCTGGACAGTGAACACTGAAGCTTTCTTT.

A word on this clone: This sample includes further DNA sequences coding for the same CDR3. J is TRBJ1-1 and V is TRBV10-3; TRBD1 is a possible D gene (5 bases). The germline V and J ends were trimmed by 3 bases and 1 base, with 9 bases remaining between them. The CDR3 has 14 residues. CDR1 ENHRY and CDR2 SYGVKD come from the germline V gene. The CDR3 here is CAISEGQGNTEAFF. CDR3 in DNA: TGTGCCATCAGTGAAGGCCAGGGGAACACTGAAGCTTTCTTT.

The chain employs TRBV2 and TRBJ1-2; D gene unclear. The germline V gene encodes CDR1 SNHLY and CDR2 FYNNEI. The CDR3 consists of 14 residues. Trimming took 0 bases from V and 4 from J, leaving 9 bases between them. The CDR3 loop is CASSEAPGGYGYTF. CDR3 nucleotides: TGTGCCAGCAGTGAAGCCCCCGGCGGCTATGGCTACACCTTC.

V is TRBV5-6 and J is TRBJ1-2; no clear D gene. V was trimmed by 0 bases and J by 4 bases, leaving 7 bases between them. The germline V gene has CDR1 SGHDT and CDR2 YYEEEE. This CDR3 has 13 amino acids. The CDR3 spells CASSLGGRYGYTF. Here the CDR3 DNA reads TGTGCCAGCAGCTTGGGAGGTCGCTATGGCTACACCTTC.

The chain uses TRBV18 and TRBJ2-2; D may be TRBD1 (6 bases). Germline V lookup: CDR1 KGHSH, CDR2 LQKENI. The CDR3 totals 14 residues. The V end was cut by 3 bases, the J end by 1 base, with 6 bases between. CDR3 in amino acids: CASSPGQNTGELFF. The CDR3 DNA sequence: TGTGCCAGCTCACCGGGACAGAACACCGGGGAGCTGTTTTTT.

J is TRBJ1-3 and V is TRBV18, with D perhaps TRBD1 (5 bases). Germline assignment: CDR1 KGHSH and CDR2 LQKENI. The CDR3 runs 16 residues. V dropped 2 bases and J dropped 0 bases, with 11 bases sitting between them. In DNA, the CDR3 is TGTGCCAGCTCACCAAGGTTGGACACCTCTGGAAACACCATATATTTT. Encoded protein: CASSPRLDTSGNTIYF.

This chain connects TRBV5-8 to TRBJ1-2, with 9 bases matching TRBD1. The CDR3 sequence is 17 residues long. V lost 4 bases to trimming and J lost 0 bases; unmatched junction nucleotides: 10. Per germline, CDR1 SGHTS and CDR2 YDEGEE. Here the CDR3 reads CASSKRDRASANYGYTF. CDR3 in DNA: TGTGCCAGCAGCAAGAGGGACAGGGCCTCAGCTAACTATGGCTACACCTTC.